This T cell receptor (beta chain) comes out of a study of blood T cells in healthy people across ages. Study in general: Capture by template switching was about one barcoded beta molecule per two T cells.

Trimming took off 0 bases at V and 2 bases at J, with 5 bases between the two ends. Germline loops: CDR1 SEHNR, CDR2 FQNEAQ (reference sequence). There are 13 residues in the CDR3. Study-level points and caveats: Any conclusive comparison of naive versus antigen-experienced cells was prevented by using unsorted PBMCs. TCR beta diversity, measured per million T cells, fell in a roughly linear way with age.

With a J-beta primer mix and a sample-barcoded 5' primer, a second PCR ran about 7 to 11 cycles. Each sample provided no less than 2.5 million CDR3-containing paired-end reads. TCRdb re-analysed the 5' RACE reads in MiXCR, keeping a single row per CDR3 protein. The table records approximately 1.5 million distinct CDR3 sequences, around 40% of them present only once. This clonotype occurred many times. The antigen is undetermined. The J gene is TRBJ2-7, the V gene TRBV7-9, with no clear D. The clonotype originates from a young woman in good health. Sequenced material: blood. The CDR3 here is CASSLATTYEQYF. DNA for the CDR3: TGTGCCAGCAGCTTAGCCACAACCTACGAGCAGTACTTC.